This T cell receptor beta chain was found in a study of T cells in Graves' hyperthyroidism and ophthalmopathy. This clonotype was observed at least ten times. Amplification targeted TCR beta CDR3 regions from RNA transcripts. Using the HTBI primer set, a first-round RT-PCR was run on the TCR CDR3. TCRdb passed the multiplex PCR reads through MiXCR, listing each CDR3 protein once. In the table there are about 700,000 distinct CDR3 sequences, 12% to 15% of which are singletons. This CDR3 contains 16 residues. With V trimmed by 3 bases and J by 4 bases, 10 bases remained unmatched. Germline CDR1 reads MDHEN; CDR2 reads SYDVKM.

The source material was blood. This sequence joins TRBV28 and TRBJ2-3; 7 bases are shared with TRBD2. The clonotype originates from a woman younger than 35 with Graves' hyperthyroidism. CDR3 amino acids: CASSFGARGGADTQYF. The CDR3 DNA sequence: TGTGCCAGCAGTTTTGGGGCCCGTGGGGGGGCAGATACGCAGTATTTT.